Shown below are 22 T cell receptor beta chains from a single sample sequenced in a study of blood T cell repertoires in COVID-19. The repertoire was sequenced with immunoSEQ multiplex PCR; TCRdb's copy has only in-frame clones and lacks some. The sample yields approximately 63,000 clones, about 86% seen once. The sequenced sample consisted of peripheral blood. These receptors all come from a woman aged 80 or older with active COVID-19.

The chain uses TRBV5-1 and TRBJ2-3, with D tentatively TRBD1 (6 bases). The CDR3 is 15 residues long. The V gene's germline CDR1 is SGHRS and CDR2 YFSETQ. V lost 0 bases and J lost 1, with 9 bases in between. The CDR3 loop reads CASSLEGVGTDTQYF. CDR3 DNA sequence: TGCGCCAGCAGCTTGGAGGGGGTAGGCACAGATACGCAGTATTTT.

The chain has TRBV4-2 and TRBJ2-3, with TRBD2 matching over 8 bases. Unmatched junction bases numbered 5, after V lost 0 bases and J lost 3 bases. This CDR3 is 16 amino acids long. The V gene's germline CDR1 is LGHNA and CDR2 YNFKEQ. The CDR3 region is CASSQEPGGQTDTQYF. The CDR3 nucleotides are TGTGCCAGCAGCCAAGAGCCGGGGGGGCAAACAGATACGCAGTATTTT.

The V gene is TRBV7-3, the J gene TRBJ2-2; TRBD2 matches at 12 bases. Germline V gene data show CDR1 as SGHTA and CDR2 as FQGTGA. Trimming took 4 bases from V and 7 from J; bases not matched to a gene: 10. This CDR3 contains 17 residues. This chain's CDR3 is CASSSRRTSGEHGELFF. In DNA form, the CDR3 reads TGTGCCAGCAGCTCGAGGAGGACTAGCGGGGAACACGGGGAGCTGTTTTTT. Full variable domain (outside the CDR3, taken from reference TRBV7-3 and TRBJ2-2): GAGVSQTPSNKVTEKGKYVELRCDPISGHTALYWYRQSLGQGPEFLIYFQGTGAADDSGLPNDRFFAVRPEGSVSTLKIQRTERGDSAVYLCASSSRRTSGEHGELFFGEGSRLTVL.

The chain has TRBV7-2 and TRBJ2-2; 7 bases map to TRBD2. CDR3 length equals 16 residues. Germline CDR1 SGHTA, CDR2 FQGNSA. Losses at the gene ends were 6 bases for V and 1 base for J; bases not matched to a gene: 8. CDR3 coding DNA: TGTGCCAGCAGACTAGCGCATTTCAAGAACACCGGGGAGCTGTTTTTT. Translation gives CASRLAHFKNTGELFF.

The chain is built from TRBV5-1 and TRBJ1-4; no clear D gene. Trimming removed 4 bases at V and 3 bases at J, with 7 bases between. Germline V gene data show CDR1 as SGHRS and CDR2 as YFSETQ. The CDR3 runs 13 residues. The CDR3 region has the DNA TGCGCCAGCAGCCCCGGGGCTAATGAAAAACTGTTTTTT. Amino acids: CASSPGANEKLFF.

The CDR3 protein is CASISTGSQYEQYF. CDR3 nucleotides: TGTGCCAGCATCTCGACAGGGTCCCAGTACGAGCAGTACTTC. V gene TRBV11-2 combines with J gene TRBJ2-7, with 7 bases aligning to TRBD1. V was clipped by 7 bases and J by 4 bases; unmatched bases: 10. The CDR3 is made up of 14 amino acids. Germline lookup yields CDR1 SGHAT and CDR2 FQNNGV.

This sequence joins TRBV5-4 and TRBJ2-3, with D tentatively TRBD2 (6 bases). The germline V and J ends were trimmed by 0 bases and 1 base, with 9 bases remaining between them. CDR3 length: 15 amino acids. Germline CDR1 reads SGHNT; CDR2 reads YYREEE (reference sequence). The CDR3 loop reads CASSLDRGGTDTQYF. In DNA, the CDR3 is TGTGCCAGCAGCTTGGACCGCGGGGGCACAGATACGCAGTATTTT.

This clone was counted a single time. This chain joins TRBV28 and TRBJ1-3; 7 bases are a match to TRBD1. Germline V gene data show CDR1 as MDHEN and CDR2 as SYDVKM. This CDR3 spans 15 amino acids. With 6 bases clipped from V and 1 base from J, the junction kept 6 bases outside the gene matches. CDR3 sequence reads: CASRDRGHSGNTIYF. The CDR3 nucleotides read TGTGCCAGCAGGGATAGGGGGCATTCTGGAAACACCATATATTTT.

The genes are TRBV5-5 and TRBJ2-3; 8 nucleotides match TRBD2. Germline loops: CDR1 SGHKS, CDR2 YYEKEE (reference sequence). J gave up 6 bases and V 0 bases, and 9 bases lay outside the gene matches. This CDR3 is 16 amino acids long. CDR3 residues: CASSLGGRGGRDTQYF. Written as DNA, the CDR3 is TGTGCCAGCAGCTTGGGAGGCCGGGGGGGCCGGGATACGCAGTATTTT.

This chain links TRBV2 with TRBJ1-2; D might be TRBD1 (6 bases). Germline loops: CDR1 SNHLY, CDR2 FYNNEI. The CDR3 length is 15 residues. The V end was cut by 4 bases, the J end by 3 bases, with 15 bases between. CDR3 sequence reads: CASSARGTGYYGYTF. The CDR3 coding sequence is TGTGCCAGCAGTGCAAGGGGAACAGGGTACTATGGCTACACCTTC.

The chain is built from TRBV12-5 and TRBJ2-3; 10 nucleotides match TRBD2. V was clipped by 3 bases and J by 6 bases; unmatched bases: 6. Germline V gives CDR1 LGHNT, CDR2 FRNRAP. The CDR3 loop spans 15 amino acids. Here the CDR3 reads CASGLGLAGADTQYF. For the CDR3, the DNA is TGTGCTAGTGGTTTAGGGCTAGCGGGGGCCGATACGCAGTATTTT. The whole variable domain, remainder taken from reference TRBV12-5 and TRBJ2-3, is DARVTQTPRHKVTEMGQEVTMRCQPILGHNTVFWYRQTMMQGLELLAYFRNRAPLDDSGMPKDRFSAEMPDATLATLKIQPSEPRDSAVYFCASGLGLAGADTQYFGPGTRLTVL.

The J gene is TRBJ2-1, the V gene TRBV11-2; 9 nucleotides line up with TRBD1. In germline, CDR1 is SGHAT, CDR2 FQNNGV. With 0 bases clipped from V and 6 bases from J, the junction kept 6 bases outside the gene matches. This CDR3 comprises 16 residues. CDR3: CASSLELQGARNEQFF. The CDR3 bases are TGTGCCAGCAGCTTAGAGTTACAGGGGGCGCGCAATGAGCAGTTCTTC.

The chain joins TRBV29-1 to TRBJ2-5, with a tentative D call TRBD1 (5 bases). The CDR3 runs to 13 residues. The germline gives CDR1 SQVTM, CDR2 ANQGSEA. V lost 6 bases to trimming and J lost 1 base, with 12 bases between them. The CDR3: CSVVRGGQETQYF. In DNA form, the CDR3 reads TGCAGCGTCGTTAGGGGCGGCCAAGAGACCCAGTACTTC.

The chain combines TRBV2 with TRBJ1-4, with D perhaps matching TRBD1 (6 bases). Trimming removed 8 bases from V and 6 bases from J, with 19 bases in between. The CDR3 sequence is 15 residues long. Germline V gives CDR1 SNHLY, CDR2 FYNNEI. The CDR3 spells CASGPFTGRDEKLFF. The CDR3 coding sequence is TGTGCCAGCGGACCCTTCACAGGGCGGGATGAAAAACTGTTTTTT.

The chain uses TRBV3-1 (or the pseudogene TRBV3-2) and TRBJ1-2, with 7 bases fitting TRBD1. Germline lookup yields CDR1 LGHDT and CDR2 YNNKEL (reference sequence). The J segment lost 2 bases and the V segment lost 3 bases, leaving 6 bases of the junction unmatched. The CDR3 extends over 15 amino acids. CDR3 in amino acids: CASSHHGQENYGYTF. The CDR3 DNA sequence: TGTGCCAGCAGCCACCATGGACAGGAAAACTATGGCTACACCTTC.

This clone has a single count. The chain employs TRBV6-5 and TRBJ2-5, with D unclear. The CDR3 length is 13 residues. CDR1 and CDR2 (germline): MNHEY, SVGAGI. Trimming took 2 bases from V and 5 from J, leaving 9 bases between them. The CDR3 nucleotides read TGTGCCAGCAGTTACGGTAATCGGGAGACCCAGTACTTC. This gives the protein CASSYGNRETQYF.

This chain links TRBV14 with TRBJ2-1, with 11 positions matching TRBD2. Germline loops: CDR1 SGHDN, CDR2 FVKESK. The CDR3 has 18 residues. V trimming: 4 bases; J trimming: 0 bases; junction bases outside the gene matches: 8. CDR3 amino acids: CASSLSLLAGDSYNEQFF. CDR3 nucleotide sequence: TGTGCCAGCAGCCTAAGCCTACTAGCGGGGGACTCCTACAATGAGCAGTTCTTC.

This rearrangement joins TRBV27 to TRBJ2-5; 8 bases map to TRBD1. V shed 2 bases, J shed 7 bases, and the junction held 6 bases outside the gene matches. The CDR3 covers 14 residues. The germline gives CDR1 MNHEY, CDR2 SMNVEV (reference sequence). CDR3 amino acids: CASSLGRGLGTQYF. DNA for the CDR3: TGTGCCAGCAGTTTAGGCAGGGGGCTTGGGACCCAGTACTTC.

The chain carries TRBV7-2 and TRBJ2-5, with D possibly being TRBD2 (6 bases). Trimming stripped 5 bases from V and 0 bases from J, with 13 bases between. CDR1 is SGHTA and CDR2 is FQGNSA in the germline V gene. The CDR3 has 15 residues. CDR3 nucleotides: TGTGCCAGCAGCCTCGTCCGGGACTACCAAGAGACCCAGTACTTC. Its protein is CASSLVRDYQETQYF.

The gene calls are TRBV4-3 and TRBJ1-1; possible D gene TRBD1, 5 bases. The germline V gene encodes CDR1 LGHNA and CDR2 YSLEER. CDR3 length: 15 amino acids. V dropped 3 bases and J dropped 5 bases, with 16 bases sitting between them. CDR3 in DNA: TGCGCCAGCAGCCAGGTAACAGGTTACGGGACTGAAGCTTTCTTT. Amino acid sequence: CASSQVTGYGTEAFF.

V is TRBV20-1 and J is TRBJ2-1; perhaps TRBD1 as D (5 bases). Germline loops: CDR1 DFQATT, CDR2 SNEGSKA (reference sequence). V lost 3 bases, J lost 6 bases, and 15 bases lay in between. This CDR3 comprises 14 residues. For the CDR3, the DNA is TGCAGTGCTAGTCACAGGTCCGCAGGCAATGAGCAGTTCTTC. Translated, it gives CSASHRSAGNEQFF.

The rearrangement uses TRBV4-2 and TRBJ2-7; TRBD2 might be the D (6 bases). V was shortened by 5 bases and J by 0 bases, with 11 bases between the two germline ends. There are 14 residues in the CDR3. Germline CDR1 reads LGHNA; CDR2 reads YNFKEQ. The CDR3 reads CASSWRESSYEQYF. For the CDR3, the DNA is TGTGCCAGCAGCTGGCGGGAAAGCTCCTACGAGCAGTACTTC.